These 25 T cell receptor beta chains share one sample of origin, sequenced in a study of cytomegalovirus exposure and HLA in healthy donors. A multiplex PCR was run with 60 Vbeta primers and 13 Jbeta primers. Method: immunoSEQ multiplex PCR; TCRdb's copy keeps in-frame clones and lacks some. The repertoire holds around 140,000 clones, with roughly four fifths as singletons. The sample was PBMCs. Receptor source: a woman between 45 and 65 years old in good health and CMV-seropositive.

V and J are TRBV7-3 and TRBJ1-1; 7 nucleotides agree with TRBD1. Unmatched junction bases numbered 4, after V lost 4 bases and J lost 2 bases. The germline CDR1 and CDR2 sequences are SGHTA and FQGTGA. The CDR3 loop spans 14 amino acids. The DNA for the CDR3 is TGTGCCAGCAGCTCTCAGGGGGTAAACACTGAAGCTTTCTTT. Translated: CASSSQGVNTEAFF.

Turning to this clone: This sample also contains other DNA sequences that code for the same CDR3. The chain has TRBV11-3 and TRBJ1-4; D gene uncertain. The CDR3 spans 13 residues. Germline CDR1 and CDR2: SGHNT and YENEEA. V was cut by 9 bases and J by 9 bases, with 17 bases left in between. CDR3 amino acids: CASSRGYGKKLFF. For the CDR3, the DNA is TGTGCCAGTAGCCGCGGTTACGGAAAAAAACTGTTTTTT. The full variable domain, with the rest looked up from reference TRBV11-3 and TRBJ1-4, is EAGVVQSPRYKIIEKKQPVAFWCNPISGHNTLYWYLQNLGQGPELLIRYENEEAVDDSQLPKDRFSAERLKGVDSTLKIQPAELGDSAVYLCASSRGYGKKLFFGSGTQLSVL.

The J gene is TRBJ1-5, the V gene TRBV18, with D perhaps matching TRBD1 (5 bases). The CDR3 is made up of 15 amino acids. Trimming left V 6 bases short and J 9 bases short, with 21 bases between. Germline V gene data show CDR1 as KGHSH and CDR2 as LQKENI. CDR3 region: CASSPKVGASMPQHF. As DNA, the CDR3 is TGTGCCAGCTCTCCCAAGGTAGGGGCGTCGATGCCCCAGCATTTT.

The V gene is TRBV13, the J gene TRBJ2-1; D is perhaps TRBD2 (5 bases). Germline CDR1 PRHDT, CDR2 FYEKMQ (reference sequence). CDR3 size: 14 residues. The ends were cut back, 4 bases at V and 8 bases at J, with 15 bases in the middle. CDR3 bases: TGTGCCAGCAGCTCGGGGTCCTTTGGCCATGAGCAGTTCTTC. Protein sequence: CASSSGSFGHEQFF.

This chain uses TRBV5-1 with TRBJ2-7, with D maybe TRBD2 (6 bases). The CDR3 totals 15 residues. The germline V gene encodes CDR1 SGHRS and CDR2 YFSETQ. V was cut by 4 bases and J by 0 bases, with 14 bases left in between. The CDR3: CASSGRGRSSYEQYF. In DNA form, the CDR3 reads TGCGCCAGCAGCGGGCGGGGCCGTAGCTCCTACGAGCAGTACTTC.

This chain links TRBV9 with TRBJ2-2, with D possibly being TRBD2 (7 bases). Germline loops: CDR1 SGDLS, CDR2 YYNGEE. Trimming stripped 4 bases from V and 7 bases from J, with 23 bases between. The CDR3 sequence is 17 residues long. CDR3 sequence (DNA): TGTGCCAGCAGCCCTTTTGGGGGGCTAGCGGCAATCGGGGAGCTGTTTTTT. Translating it yields CASSPFGGLAAIGELFF.

This chain uses TRBV5-1 with TRBJ2-3; 7 bases are shared with TRBD1. Trimming removed 0 bases from V and 3 bases from J; junction bases left unmatched: 1. The germline V gene has CDR1 SGHRS and CDR2 YFSETQ. There are 14 residues in the CDR3. The chain's CDR3 is CASSLDRGTDTQYF. The CDR3 DNA is TGCGCCAGCAGCTTGGACAGGGGTACAGATACGCAGTATTTT.

The chain combines TRBV7-9 with TRBJ2-5, with D possibly TRBD2 on 5 matching bases. The J call may be faulty, since TRBJ2-7 better matches the DNA end. Germline loops: CDR1 SEHNR, CDR2 FQNEAQ (reference sequence). The CDR3 length is 12 residues. The CDR3 coding sequence is TGTGCCAGCAGCGCAGGACTGTACGAGCAGTACTTC. Amino acid sequence: CASSAGLYEQYF.

V usage is TRBV6-5 and J usage is TRBJ1-1; 8 nucleotides line up with TRBD1. From germline, CDR1 is MNHEY and CDR2 SVGAGI. This CDR3 contains 14 residues. The V segment lost 6 bases and the J segment 5 bases; nucleotides outside the gene matches: 8. CDR3 protein: CASSVTGGRTEAFF. The DNA for the CDR3 is TGTGCCAGCAGCGTTACAGGGGGTAGGACTGAAGCTTTCTTT.

The chain combines TRBV19 with TRBJ1-5; D unresolved. V was shortened by 2 bases and J by 2 bases, with 25 bases between the two germline ends. Per germline, CDR1 LNHDA and CDR2 SQIVND (reference sequence). The CDR3 runs to 20 residues. The CDR3 DNA is TGTGCCAGTAGTATAATCAGGCCGTGGGGAGGGCCATCGGGCAATCAGCCCCAGCATTTT. This encodes CASSIIRPWGGPSGNQPQHF.

The rearrangement joins TRBV29-1 to TRBJ2-3; TRBD2 agrees at 9 bases. J lost 8 bases, V lost 4 bases, and 16 bases had no gene match. Germline V gene data show CDR1 as SQVTM and CDR2 as ANQGSEA. The CDR3 totals 16 residues. The CDR3 protein is CSVGPSSGGPGGTQYF. CDR3 sequence (DNA): TGCAGCGTTGGGCCCTCAAGCGGGGGGCCCGGGGGTACGCAGTATTTT.

The V gene is TRBV5-4, the J gene TRBJ1-2; possibly TRBD1 for D (5 bases). Trimming left V 4 bases short and J 8 bases short, with 21 bases between. Germline CDR1 and CDR2: SGHNT and YYREEE (reference sequence). The CDR3 is made up of 15 amino acids. CDR3 region: CASSPLQGSLGGYTF. The CDR3, as DNA: TGTGCCAGCAGCCCTCTGCAGGGTTCCCTCGGAGGCTACACCTTC.

The V call is TRBV29-1, the J call TRBJ1-1; D possibly corresponds to TRBD1 (6 bases). V lost 7 bases, J lost 0 bases, and 12 bases lay in between. The CDR3 length is 13 residues. Per germline, CDR1 SQVTM and CDR2 ANQGSEA. In DNA, the CDR3 is TGCAGCGCGACAACAGGGATGAACACTGAAGCTTTCTTT. Translation: CSATTGMNTEAFF.

The chain combines TRBV6-5 with TRBJ1-2, with 9 positions matching TRBD1. The CDR3 extends over 14 amino acids. V trimming: 6 bases; J trimming: 6 bases; junction bases outside the gene matches: 8. From germline, CDR1 is MNHEY and CDR2 SVGAGI. CDR3 nucleotide sequence: TGTGCCAGCAGCGAAACAGGGGGCATCGATGGCTACACCTTC. Protein sequence: CASSETGGIDGYTF.

V gene TRBV18 combines with J gene TRBJ1-3; 7 bases map to TRBD1. This CDR3 contains 18 residues. Per germline, CDR1 KGHSH and CDR2 LQKENI. V shed 1 base, J shed 4 bases, and the junction held 13 bases outside the gene matches. The CDR3 DNA reads TGTGCCAGCTCACCACAATTGGAGGGGGCAGTCACCGGAAACACCATATATTTT. Translating it yields CASSPQLEGAVTGNTIYF.

This rearrangement joins TRBV6-5 to TRBJ1-5; possibly TRBD1 for D (5 bases). The CDR3 covers 14 residues. The germline CDR1 and CDR2 sequences are MNHEY and SVGAGI. Between the trimmed V and J ends, which lost 6 bases and 4 bases, there was a span of 13 bases. The CDR3 loop reads CASSPGGWNQPQHF. The CDR3 bases are TGTGCCAGCAGCCCGGGGGGTTGGAATCAGCCCCAGCATTTT.

This chain links TRBV21-1 with TRBJ2-2; the DNA was not compared with TRBD1, the D call given in the table. TRBV21-1 is tagged as a pseudogene. CDR3 length: 14 amino acids. CDR3 loop: CASTPGFRVGELFF. CDR3 nucleotides: TGTGCCAGCACCCCAGGGTTTCGGGTCGGGGAGCTGTTTTTT.

Only one count was recorded for this clone. The chain uses TRBV23-1 and TRBJ2-1; 8 nucleotides line up with TRBD1. TRBV23-1 is given ORF status, its function remaining uncertain. With V trimmed by 1 base and J by 3 bases, 11 bases remained unmatched. There are 18 residues in the CDR3. CDR3 DNA: TGCGCCAGCAGTCAATGTTTACACAGGGGGTGTAGCTACAATGAGCAGTTCTTC. This codes for CASSQCLHRGCSYNEQFF.

The chain links TRBV19 to TRBJ2-1; no clear D. Germline CDR1 reads LNHDA; CDR2 reads SQIVND (reference sequence). The CDR3 runs 15 residues. V lost 1 base, J lost 0 bases, and 7 bases lay in between. The CDR3 region has the DNA TGTGCCAGTAGTATAGCCCTTAGCTCCTACAATGAGCAGTTCTTC. Translation gives CASSIALSSYNEQFF.

The chain's CDR3 is CASSTDRNTEAFF. The CDR3 region has the DNA TGTGCCAGCAGCACAGACAGGAACACTGAAGCTTTCTTT. V is TRBV7-2 and J is TRBJ1-1; TRBD1 might be the D (5 bases). Germline loops: CDR1 SGHTA, CDR2 FQGNSA. CDR3 length: 13 amino acids. V lost 5 bases to trimming and J lost 1 base, with 8 bases between them.

The chain has TRBV11-2 and TRBJ2-3, with no clear D. In germline, CDR1 is SGHAT, CDR2 FQNNGV. This CDR3 region has 14 residues. V was trimmed by 0 bases and J by 6 bases, leaving 10 bases between them. The CDR3 DNA reads TGTGCCAGCAGCTTAGATACCCCTAGGGATACGCAGTATTTT. This translates into CASSLDTPRDTQYF.

The rearrangement uses TRBV5-1 and TRBJ1-3; D perhaps matches TRBD1 (6 bases). Trimming left V 3 bases short and J 2 bases short, with 9 bases between. The germline V gene has CDR1 SGHRS and CDR2 YFSETQ. This CDR3 is 14 amino acids long. The CDR3 DNA reads TGCGCCAGCAGCTCTGGGGGCGCTGGAAACACCATATATTTT. Translating gives CASSSGGAGNTIYF.

This clone came up a few times. This chain joins TRBV19 and TRBJ2-2, with 8 bases fitting TRBD1. The junction had 9 bases not matched to a gene; V was cut back by 6 bases and J by 6 bases. The germline V gene has CDR1 LNHDA and CDR2 SQIVND (reference sequence). The CDR3 length is 15 residues. CDR3 sequence (DNA): TGTGCCAGTAGCCGGACAGGGTATAATTCCGGGGAGCTGTTTTTT. Translated, it gives CASSRTGYNSGELFF.

This clone was counted a few times. The rearrangement uses TRBV2 and TRBJ1-6; 8 bases align to TRBD1. V lost 8 bases to trimming and J lost 0 bases; unmatched junction nucleotides: 6. In germline, CDR1 is SNHLY, CDR2 FYNNEI. The length of the CDR3 is 16 residues. CDR3 coding DNA: TGTGCCAGCGGCGGGACAGGCAGCTCCTATAATTCACCCCTCCACTTT. It specifies CASGGTGSSYNSPLHF.

The chain carries TRBV5-6 and TRBJ2-1; TRBD2 matches at 11 bases. The CDR3 sequence is 17 residues long. The V segment lost 1 base and the J segment 5 bases; nucleotides outside the gene matches: 8. Germline-derived CDR1 and CDR2 are SGHDT and YYEEEE. This CDR3 reads CASSLTSGGGYHNEQFF. For the CDR3, the DNA is TGTGCCAGCAGCTTGACTAGCGGGGGAGGGTACCACAATGAGCAGTTCTTC. The complete variable domain, with remaining parts taken from reference TRBV5-6 and TRBJ2-1, reads DAGVTQSPTHLIKTRGQQVTLRCSPKSGHDTVSWYQQALGQGPQFIFQYYEEEERQRGNFPDRFSGHQFPNYSSELNVNALLLGDSALYLCASSLTSGGGYHNEQFFGPGTRLTVL.